These 28 T cell receptor beta chains were sequenced from one sample in a study of cytomegalovirus exposure and HLA in healthy donors. The PCR contained 60 Vbeta and 13 Jbeta primers. Clones were read by immunoSEQ multiplex PCR, and TCRdb kept only the in-frame ones, dropping some. Of 90,000 to 120,000 clones detected, less than 85% appear once; the ten largest clones hold approximately 5.3%. The sample was PBMCs. These receptors originate from a woman in her late teens or twenties in good health and CMV-seropositive.

The chain is built from TRBV12-5 and TRBJ2-1, with D possibly TRBD2 on 6 matching bases. The ends were cut back, 1 base at V and 0 bases at J, with 16 bases in the middle. Germline assignment: CDR1 LGHNT and CDR2 FRNRAP. The CDR3 covers 18 residues. The CDR3 loop is CASGLGPPSAFSYNEQFF. Here the CDR3 DNA reads TGTGCTAGTGGTTTGGGGCCTCCTAGCGCCTTCTCCTACAATGAGCAGTTCTTC. The full variable domain, with the rest looked up from reference TRBV12-5 and TRBJ2-1, is DARVTQTPRHKVTEMGQEVTMRCQPILGHNTVFWYRQTMMQGLELLAYFRNRAPLDDSGMPKDRFSAEMPDATLATLKIQPSEPRDSAVYFCASGLGPPSAFSYNEQFFGPGTRLTVL.

This clone showed up just once. The chain carries TRBV30 and TRBJ1-2; D perhaps matches TRBD1 (5 bases). The germline V gene encodes CDR1 GTSNPN and CDR2 SVGIG (reference sequence). Trimming took 1 base from V and 8 from J, leaving 17 bases between them. The length of the CDR3 is 14 residues. The DNA for the CDR3 is TGTGCCTGGAGTGAGACAGTCTCACTTCTAGGCTACACCTTC. Translated, it gives CAWSETVSLLGYTF.

The J gene is TRBJ2-7, the V gene TRBV25-1; 7 bases match TRBD1. Germline V lookup: CDR1 MGHDK, CDR2 SYGVNS. The CDR3 length is 15 residues. The trim removed 4 bases at V and 2 bases at J, leaving 8 bases unmatched. The CDR3 is CASSGRGQAAYEQYF. The CDR3 DNA reads TGTGCCAGCAGTGGTAGGGGGCAGGCCGCCTACGAGCAGTACTTC.

The chain recombines TRBV28 with TRBJ1-5; unclear D gene. V was pared by 7 bases and J by 3 bases, with 10 bases between. CDR1 is MDHEN, CDR2 SYDVKM, per germline. The CDR3 sequence is 13 residues long. CDR3 nucleotide sequence: TGTGCCAGCAACGGGGAACACAATCAGCCCCAGCATTTT. This codes for CASNGEHNQPQHF.

The chain recombines TRBV30 with TRBJ2-1; 15 bases match TRBD2. This CDR3 is built from 15 residues. CDR1 is GTSNPN, CDR2 SVGIG, per germline (reference sequence). Trimming took 1 base from V and 9 from J; bases not matched to a gene: 4. This CDR3 is CAWSGTSGRAGEQFF. Here the CDR3 DNA reads TGTGCCTGGAGTGGGACTAGCGGGAGGGCCGGTGAGCAGTTCTTC.

This clone was counted a single time. One junction end does not reproduce the germline sequence, and a read error may be involved. The same CDR3 arises from other DNA sequences in this sample as well. The genes are TRBV30 and TRBJ1-5, with a weak D call TRBD1 (6 bases). Germline-derived CDR1 and CDR2 are GTSNPN and SVGIG (reference sequence). CDR3 length: 15 amino acids. The CDR3 DNA is TGCGCCTGGAGTTTCGGACAGAGTAGCAATCAGCCCCAGCATTTT. Translated: CAWSFGQSSNQPQHF.

The chain employs TRBV6-5 and TRBJ1-1; D not resolved. Trimming removed 2 bases at V and 5 bases at J, with 12 bases between. This CDR3 is 14 amino acids long. From germline, CDR1 is MNHEY and CDR2 SVGAGI. The CDR3 reads CASSYPGGRTEAFF. CDR3 DNA: TGTGCCAGCAGTTACCCGGGCGGGCGGACTGAAGCTTTCTTT.

This clone was detected only a few times. The chain couples TRBV2 to TRBJ1-1, with D maybe TRBD1 (5 bases). Trimming took 2 bases from V and 8 from J, leaving 21 bases between them. This CDR3 is 16 amino acids long. Germline V lookup: CDR1 SNHLY, CDR2 FYNNEI. CDR3 sequence: CASSEMRSGREGEAFF. CDR3 bases: TGTGCCAGCAGTGAAATGAGGTCGGGCAGGGAGGGGGAAGCTTTCTTT.

The J gene is TRBJ2-1, the V gene TRBV23-1; 8 positions match TRBD2. TRBV23-1 is recorded as an ORF, its role being uncertain. The V segment lost 0 bases and the J segment 3 bases; nucleotides outside the gene matches: 7. This CDR3 comprises 17 residues. The DNA of the CDR3 is TGCGCCAGCAGTCAATCCCCGAGCGGGGGCTTCTACAATGAGCAGTTCTTC. Translation gives CASSQSPSGGFYNEQFF.

This sequence joins TRBV30 and TRBJ2-5, with a possible D match to TRBD2 (7 bases). The CDR3 covers 14 residues. Trimming cost V 5 bases and J 1 base, with 14 bases left between them. Germline CDR1 reads GTSNPN; CDR2 reads SVGIG (reference sequence). CDR3 loop: CAWGGAGPQETQYF. In DNA, the CDR3 is TGTGCCTGGGGGGGGGCCGGTCCCCAAGAGACCCAGTACTTC.

J is TRBJ2-2 and V is TRBV7-8; 10 positions agree with TRBD2. V lost 2 bases, J lost 7 bases, and 16 bases stayed unmatched. The CDR3 length is 19 residues. The germline V gene has CDR1 SGHVS and CDR2 FQNEAQ. The CDR3 sequence is CASSLTRPAGGPGSGELFF. CDR3 bases: TGTGCCAGCAGCTTAACTCGGCCAGCGGGAGGGCCTGGGAGCGGGGAGCTGTTTTTT.

Only a few counts were recorded for this clone. The chain recombines TRBV6-5 with TRBJ2-7, with TRBD2 matching over 10 bases. CDR1 is MNHEY and CDR2 is SVGAGI in the germline V gene. V shed 2 bases, J shed 5 bases, and the junction held 6 bases outside the gene matches. CDR3 length equals 15 residues. CDR3 protein: CASSYLPSGSHEQYF. Here the CDR3 DNA reads TGTGCCAGCAGTTACCTGCCTAGCGGGAGTCACGAGCAGTACTTC.

The genes are TRBV28 and TRBJ2-7; D uncertain. Germline CDR1 reads MDHEN; CDR2 reads SYDVKM. Trimming took off 4 bases at V and 3 bases at J, with 19 bases between the two ends. This CDR3 region has 16 residues. CDR3 bases: TGTGCCAGCAGTTCACTTGAGGCCTCCCAATACTACGAGCAGTACTTC. Translation: CASSSLEASQYYEQYF.

This sequence joins TRBV5-6 and TRBJ2-5; weak D call: TRBD2 (6 bases). Germline-derived CDR1 and CDR2 are SGHDT and YYEEEE. V was trimmed by 4 bases and J by 5 bases, leaving 18 bases between them. There are 15 residues in the CDR3. The CDR3, as DNA: TGTGCCAGCAGCCCGTACGGCGGGATGGACGAGACCCAGTACTTC. It codes for CASSPYGGMDETQYF.

This chain joins TRBV9 and TRBJ2-1, with D tentatively TRBD1 (6 bases). Germline V gene sequence: CDR1 SGDLS, CDR2 YYNGEE. Trimming took 4 bases from V and 7 from J, leaving 18 bases between them. The CDR3 is made up of 15 amino acids. The DNA for the CDR3 is TGTGCCAGCAGCCAGGCCGGGACACCGGGGAATGAGCAGTTCTTC. Encoded protein: CASSQAGTPGNEQFF.

This chain links TRBV25-1 with TRBJ1-5, with D maybe TRBD1 (6 bases). This CDR3 spans 13 amino acids. Per the germline V gene, CDR1 is MGHDK and CDR2 is SYGVNS. The germline V and J ends were trimmed by 7 bases and 7 bases, with 14 bases remaining between them. CDR3 DNA: TGTGCCAGCACGGCGGGGGCACAGCAGCCCCAGCATTTT. It translates to CASTAGAQQPQHF.

The V call is TRBV7-8, the J call TRBJ2-3, with D possibly matching TRBD2 (6 bases). CDR3 size: 14 residues. Germline CDR1 and CDR2: SGHVS and FQNEAQ. Trimming removed 5 bases at V and 1 base at J, with 10 bases between. CDR3 bases: TGTGCCAGCAGCCCCCGGAGGGGCACAGATACGCAGTATTTT. It encodes CASSPRRGTDTQYF.

The V and J genes are TRBV9 and TRBJ1-1, with unresolved D. Germline-derived CDR1 and CDR2 are SGDLS and YYNGEE. V lost 1 base and J lost 1, with 5 bases in between. CDR3 size: 13 residues. The CDR3, as DNA: TGTGCCAGCAGCGTACATCAGAACACTGAAGCTTTCTTT. Translating it yields CASSVHQNTEAFF.

V and J are TRBV13 and TRBJ1-2; TRBD1 aligns across 10 bases. With V trimmed by 5 bases and J by 6 bases, 9 bases remained unmatched. Germline CDR1 PRHDT, CDR2 FYEKMQ (reference sequence). The CDR3 extends over 15 amino acids. The CDR3 DNA reads TGTGCCAGCAGCACACGGGACAGGGGAAATCATGGCTACACCTTC. Translation gives CASSTRDRGNHGYTF. Filled out from reference TRBV13 and TRBJ1-2, the complete variable domain reads AAGVIQSPRHLIKEKRETATLKCYPIPRHDTVYWYQQGPGQDPQFLISFYEKMQSDKGSIPDRFSAQQFSDYHSELNMSSLELGDSALYFCASSTRDRGNHGYTFGSGTRLTVV.

This sequence joins TRBV30 and TRBJ2-7; D not resolved. The CDR3 totals 11 residues. Trimming shortened V by 5 bases and J by 7 bases, and 12 bases separated the two germline ends. Per the germline V gene, CDR1 is GTSNPN and CDR2 is SVGIG (reference sequence). The DNA of the CDR3 is TGTGCCTGGGCTAATACGAGGGAGCAGTACTTC. Its translation is CAWANTREQYF.

This clone was seen a few times. The chain carries TRBV21-1 and TRBJ2-2; no DNA check was done on the table's D call, TRBD2. TRBV21-1 is marked as a pseudogene. The CDR3 contains 15 residues. The chain's CDR3 is CASGTSGRNTGELFF. The CDR3 nucleotides read TGTGCCAGCGGCACTAGCGGGAGGAACACCGGGGAGCTGTTTTTT.

As concerns this clone: The sample holds other DNA sequences that translate to the same CDR3. The chain combines TRBV6-1 with TRBJ2-7, with 9 bases aligning to TRBD1. The CDR3 loop spans 14 amino acids. Trimming took 7 bases from V and 3 from J; bases not matched to a gene: 7. CDR1 is MNHNS, CDR2 SASEGT, per germline. The CDR3 loop is CASTGTGGVYEQYV. The CDR3 DNA sequence: TGTGCCAGCACCGGTACAGGGGGCGTCTACGAGCAGTACGTC.

J is TRBJ1-2 and V is TRBV2; 7 bases map to TRBD1. The CDR3 is made up of 15 amino acids. With 0 bases clipped from V and 2 bases from J, the junction kept 3 bases outside the gene matches. Germline-derived CDR1 and CDR2 are SNHLY and FYNNEI. CDR3 nucleotides: TGTGCCAGCAGTGAAGCCCGGGGACAGAACTATGGCTACACCTTC. This codes for CASSEARGQNYGYTF.

The rearrangement uses TRBV28 and TRBJ2-5; 13 bases are shared with TRBD2. In germline, CDR1 is MDHEN, CDR2 SYDVKM. The CDR3 extends over 18 amino acids. V shed 6 bases and J 5 bases; nucleotides not matched to a gene: 15. The CDR3 coding sequence is TGTGCCAGCAGCCGTAGGCGACGGGGGACTAGCGGGATGGAGACCCAGTACTTC. It is translated as CASSRRRRGTSGMETQYF.

V usage is TRBV7-8 and J usage is TRBJ1-1; D is possibly TRBD1 (5 bases). Germline V CDR1 and CDR2: SGHVS, FQNEAQ. V lost 4 bases and J 8 bases, leaving 11 bases between the germline ends. CDR3 length equals 12 residues. The CDR3 sequence: CASSSLGGEAFF. The CDR3 bases are TGTGCCAGCAGCTCCCTCGGGGGAGAAGCTTTCTTT.

The genes are TRBV18 and TRBJ2-3, with 10 bases lining up with TRBD2. CDR1 and CDR2 (germline): KGHSH, LQKENI. The CDR3 has 15 amino acids. The ends lost 5 bases at V and 2 bases at J; junction bases unmatched: 4. CDR3 residues: CASSTLAGITDTQYF. The CDR3 coding sequence is TGTGCCAGCTCAACACTAGCGGGGATCACAGATACGCAGTATTTT.

The chain carries TRBV27 and TRBJ2-2; TRBD2 matches 9 bases. V lost 7 bases and J lost 1; bases outside the gene matches: 4. This CDR3 region has 15 residues. Germline assignment: CDR1 MNHEY and CDR2 SMNVEV (reference sequence). CDR3 nucleotide sequence: TGTGCCAGCACCAGACTAGCGGAGAACACCGGGGAGCTGTTTTTT. This gives the protein CASTRLAENTGELFF.

The V gene is TRBV2, the J gene TRBJ1-5, with 9 bases matching TRBD1. Germline V gives CDR1 SNHLY, CDR2 FYNNEI. This CDR3 contains 16 residues. Losses at the gene ends were 8 bases for V and 0 bases for J; bases not matched to a gene: 8. CDR3 coding DNA: TGTGCCAGCCTTCCCACAGGGGGCCCTAGCAATCAGCCCCAGCATTTT. Protein sequence: CASLPTGGPSNQPQHF.